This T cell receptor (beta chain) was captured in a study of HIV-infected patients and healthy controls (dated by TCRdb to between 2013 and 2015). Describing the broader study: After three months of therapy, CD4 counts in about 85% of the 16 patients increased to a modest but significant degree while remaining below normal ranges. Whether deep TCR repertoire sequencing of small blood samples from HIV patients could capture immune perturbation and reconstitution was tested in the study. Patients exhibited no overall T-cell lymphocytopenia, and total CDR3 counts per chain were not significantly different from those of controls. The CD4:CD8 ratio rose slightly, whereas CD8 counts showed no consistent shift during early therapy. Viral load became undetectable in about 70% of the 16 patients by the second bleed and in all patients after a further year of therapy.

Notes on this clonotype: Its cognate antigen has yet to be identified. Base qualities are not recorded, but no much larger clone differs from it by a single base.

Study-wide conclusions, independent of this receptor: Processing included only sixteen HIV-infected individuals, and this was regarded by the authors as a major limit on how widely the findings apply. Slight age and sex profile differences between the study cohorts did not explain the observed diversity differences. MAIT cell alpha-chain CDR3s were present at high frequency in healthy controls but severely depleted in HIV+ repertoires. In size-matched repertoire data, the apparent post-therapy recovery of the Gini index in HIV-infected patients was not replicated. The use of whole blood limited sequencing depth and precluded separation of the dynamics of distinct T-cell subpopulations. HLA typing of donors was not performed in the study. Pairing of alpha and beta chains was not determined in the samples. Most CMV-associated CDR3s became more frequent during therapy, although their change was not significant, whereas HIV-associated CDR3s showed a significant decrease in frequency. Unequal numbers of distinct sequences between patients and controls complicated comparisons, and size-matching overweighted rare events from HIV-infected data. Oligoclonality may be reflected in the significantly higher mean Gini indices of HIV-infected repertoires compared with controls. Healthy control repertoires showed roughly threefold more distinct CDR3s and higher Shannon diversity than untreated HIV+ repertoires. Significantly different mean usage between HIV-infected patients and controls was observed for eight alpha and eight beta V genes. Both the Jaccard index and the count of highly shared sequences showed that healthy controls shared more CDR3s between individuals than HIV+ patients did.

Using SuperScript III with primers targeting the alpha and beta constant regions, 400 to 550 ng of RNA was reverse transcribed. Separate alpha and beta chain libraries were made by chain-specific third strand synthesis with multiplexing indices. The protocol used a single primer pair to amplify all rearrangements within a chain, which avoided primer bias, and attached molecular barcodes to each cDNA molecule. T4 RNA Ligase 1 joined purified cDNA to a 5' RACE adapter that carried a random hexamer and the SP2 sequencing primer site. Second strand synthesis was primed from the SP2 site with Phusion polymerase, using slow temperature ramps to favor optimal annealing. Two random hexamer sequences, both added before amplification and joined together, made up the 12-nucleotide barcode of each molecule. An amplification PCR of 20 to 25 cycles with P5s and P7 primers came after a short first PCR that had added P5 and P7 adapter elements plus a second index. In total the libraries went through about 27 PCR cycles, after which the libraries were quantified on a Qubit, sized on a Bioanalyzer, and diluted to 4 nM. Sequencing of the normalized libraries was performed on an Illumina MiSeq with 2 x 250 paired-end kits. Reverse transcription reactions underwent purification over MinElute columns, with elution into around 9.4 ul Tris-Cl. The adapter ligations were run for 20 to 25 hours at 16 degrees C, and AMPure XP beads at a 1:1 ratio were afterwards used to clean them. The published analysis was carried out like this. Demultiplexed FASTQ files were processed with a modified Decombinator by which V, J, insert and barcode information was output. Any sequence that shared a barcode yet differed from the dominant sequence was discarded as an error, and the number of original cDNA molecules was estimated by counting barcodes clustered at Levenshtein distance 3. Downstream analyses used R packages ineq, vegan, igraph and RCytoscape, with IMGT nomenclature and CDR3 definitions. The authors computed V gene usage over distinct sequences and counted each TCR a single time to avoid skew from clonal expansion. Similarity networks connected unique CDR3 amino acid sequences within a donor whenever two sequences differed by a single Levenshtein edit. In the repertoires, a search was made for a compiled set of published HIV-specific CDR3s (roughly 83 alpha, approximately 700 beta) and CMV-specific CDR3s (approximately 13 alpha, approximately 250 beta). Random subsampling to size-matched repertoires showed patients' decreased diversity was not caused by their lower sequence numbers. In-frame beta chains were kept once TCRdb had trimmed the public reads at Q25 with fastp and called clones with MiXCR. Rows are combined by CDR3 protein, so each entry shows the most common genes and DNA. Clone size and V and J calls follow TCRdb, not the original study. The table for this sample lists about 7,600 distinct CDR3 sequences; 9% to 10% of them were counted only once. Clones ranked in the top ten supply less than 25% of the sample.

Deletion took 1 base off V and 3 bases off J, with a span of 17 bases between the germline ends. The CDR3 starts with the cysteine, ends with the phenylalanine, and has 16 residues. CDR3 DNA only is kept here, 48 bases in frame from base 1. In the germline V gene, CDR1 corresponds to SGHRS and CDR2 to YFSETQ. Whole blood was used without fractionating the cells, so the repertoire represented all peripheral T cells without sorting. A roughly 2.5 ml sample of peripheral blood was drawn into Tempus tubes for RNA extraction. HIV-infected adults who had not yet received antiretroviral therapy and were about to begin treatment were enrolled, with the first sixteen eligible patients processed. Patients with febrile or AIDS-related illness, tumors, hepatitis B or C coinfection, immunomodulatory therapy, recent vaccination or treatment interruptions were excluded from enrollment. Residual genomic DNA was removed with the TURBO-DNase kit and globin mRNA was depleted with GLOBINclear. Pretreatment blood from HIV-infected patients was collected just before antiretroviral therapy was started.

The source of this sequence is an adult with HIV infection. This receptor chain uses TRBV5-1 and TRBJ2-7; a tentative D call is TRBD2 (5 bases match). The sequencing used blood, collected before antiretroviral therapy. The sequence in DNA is TGCGCCAGCAGCTTGTACCGGGAACGCCCTAACTACGAGCAGTACTTC. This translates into CASSLYRERPNYEQYF.